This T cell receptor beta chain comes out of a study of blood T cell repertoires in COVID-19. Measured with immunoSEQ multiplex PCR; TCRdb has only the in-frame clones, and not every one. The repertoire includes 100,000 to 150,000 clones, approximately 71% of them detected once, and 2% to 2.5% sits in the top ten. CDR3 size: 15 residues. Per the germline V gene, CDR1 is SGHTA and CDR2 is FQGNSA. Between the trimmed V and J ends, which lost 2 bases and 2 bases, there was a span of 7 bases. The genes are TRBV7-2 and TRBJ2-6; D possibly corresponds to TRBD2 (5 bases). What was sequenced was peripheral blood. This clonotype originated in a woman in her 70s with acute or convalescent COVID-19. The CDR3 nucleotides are TGTGCCAGCAGCTTAATGGGAGCTGGGGCCAACGTCCTGACTTTC. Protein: CASSLMGAGANVLTF. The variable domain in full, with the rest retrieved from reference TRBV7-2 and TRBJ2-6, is GAGVSQSPSNKVTEKGKDVELRCDPISGHTALYWYRQSLGQGLEFLIYFQGNSAPDKSGLPSDRFSAERTGGSVSTLTIQRTQQEDSAVYLCASSLMGAGANVLTFGAGSRLTVL.